The 9 T cell receptor beta chains reported below all come from one sample, sequenced in a study of T-cell reconstitution after alpha-beta-depleted transplantation in children. Unique molecular identifiers were used to barcode this TCRbeta library. Each CDR3 protein gets one entry after TCRdb re-called the PCR reads with MiXCR. The table includes around 300,000 distinct CDR3 sequences, 20% to 30% detected once. Here the sequenced sample was PBMCs, mostly from graft donor cells, taken 180 days after TCRalphabeta/CD19-depleted stem cell transplant. These TCRs come from a male patient younger than 18 who had a stem cell transplant for acute lymphoblastic leukemia, so the T cells may come from the graft donor.

This clonotype was seen only a few times. This rearrangement joins TRBV20-1 to TRBJ2-7; 10 bases fit TRBD1. Germline V gives CDR1 DFQATT, CDR2 SNEGSKA (reference sequence). This CDR3 contains 15 residues. The V segment lost 4 bases and the J segment 0 bases; nucleotides outside the gene matches: 6. This CDR3 reads CSATLRDRGSYEQYF. The CDR3, as DNA: TGCAGTGCTACCTTGAGGGACAGGGGCTCCTACGAGCAGTACTTC.

The chain couples TRBV7-3 to TRBJ2-1; 9 positions match TRBD2. The CDR3 covers 17 residues. The ends lost 3 bases at V and 8 bases at J; junction bases unmatched: 14. Germline values: CDR1 SGHTA, CDR2 FQGTGA. CDR3 coding DNA: TGTGCCAGCAGCTTCCGTTTGGTAGCGGGAGCTACTGATGAGCAGTTCTTC. It is translated as CASSFRLVAGATDEQFF. Looking up the rest from reference TRBV7-3 and TRBJ2-1 gives the full variable domain: GAGVSQTPSNKVTEKGKYVELRCDPISGHTALYWYRQSLGQGPEFLIYFQGTGAADDSGLPNDRFFAVRPEGSVSTLKIQRTERGDSAVYLCASSFRLVAGATDEQFFGPGTRLTVL.

The V call is TRBV5-1, the J call TRBJ1-2; D not certain. V dropped 0 bases and J dropped 2 bases, with 8 bases sitting between them. CDR3 length equals 14 residues. The germline CDR1 and CDR2 sequences are SGHRS and YFSETQ. The CDR3 bases are TGCGCCAGCAGCTTGGGGCACACGAACTATGGCTACACCTTC. Amino acid sequence: CASSLGHTNYGYTF. Using reference TRBV5-1 and TRBJ1-2 for the parts outside the CDR3, the full variable domain is KAGVTQTPRYLIKTRGQQVTLSCSPISGHRSVSWYQQTPGQGLQFLFEYFSETQRNKGNFPGRFSGRQFSNSRSEMNVSTLELGDSALYLCASSLGHTNYGYTFGSGTRLTVV.

This chain uses TRBV5-4 with TRBJ2-7, with 12 bases aligning to TRBD2. Germline trimming cut 0 bases from V and 3 bases from J; bases unmatched to any gene: 13. CDR3 length: 19 amino acids. Germline V gives CDR1 SGHNT, CDR2 YYREEE (reference sequence). DNA of the CDR3: TGTGCCAGCAGCTTGGCCGGGACTAGCGGGCTTTGGGGACTCTACGAGCAGTACTTC. The encoded protein is CASSLAGTSGLWGLYEQYF. Variable domain in full (rest from reference TRBV5-4 and TRBJ2-7): ETGVTQSPTHLIKTRGQQVTLRCSSQSGHNTVSWYQQALGQGPQFIFQYYREEENGRGNFPPRFSGLQFPNYSSELNVNALELDDSALYLCASSLAGTSGLWGLYEQYFGPGTRLTVT.

The CDR3 loop reads CASSETSGTDTQYF. Written as DNA, the CDR3 is TGTGCCAGCAGTGAAACTAGCGGCACAGATACGCAGTATTTT. This rearrangement joins TRBV6-1 to TRBJ2-3, with 7 bases matching TRBD2. In germline, CDR1 is MNHNS, CDR2 SASEGT. Trimming at V came to 2 bases and at J to 1 base, leaving 0 bases not matched to a gene. This CDR3 spans 14 amino acids.

The chain employs TRBV27 and TRBJ2-5; TRBD2 aligns across 8 bases. The germline V gene encodes CDR1 MNHEY and CDR2 SMNVEV (reference sequence). V dropped 8 bases and J dropped 2; count of bases not matched to a gene: 10. The CDR3 length is 15 residues. The CDR3 region is CASPPGGGKQETQYF. The CDR3 DNA is TGTGCCAGCCCCCCAGGCGGGGGGAAACAAGAGACCCAGTACTTC.

The CDR3 protein is CSARDLGLGNEKLFF. The CDR3 DNA follows: TGCAGTGCTAGAGATCTAGGCCTTGGGAATGAAAAACTGTTTTTT. The chain has TRBV20-1 and TRBJ1-4; D call uncertain. Germline-derived CDR1 and CDR2 are DFQATT and SNEGSKA (reference sequence). The CDR3 contains 15 residues. The V gene lost 0 bases and the J gene lost 5 bases, with 13 bases spanning the gap.

As concerns this clonotype: A single base separates this from a much larger clone, so it may be a read error. This chain uses TRBV5-1 with TRBJ2-7; possible D gene TRBD2, 5 bases. The CDR3 length is 17 residues. V lost 4 bases and J lost 1, with 21 bases in between. Per the germline V gene, CDR1 is SGHRS and CDR2 is YFSETQ. The CDR3 DNA reads TGCGCCAGCAGCCCGGCCCTTGGGAGCGGTTATTCCTACGAGCAGTACTTC. It encodes CASSPALGSGYSYEQYF. The complete variable domain, with remaining parts taken from reference TRBV5-1 and TRBJ2-7, reads KAGVTQTPRYLIKTRGQQVTLSCSPISGHRSVSWYQQTPGQGLQFLFEYFSETQRNKGNFPGRFSGRQFSNSRSEMNVSTLELGDSALYLCASSPALGSGYSYEQYFGPGTRLTVT.

This clonotype was picked up a small number of times. V and J are TRBV27 and TRBJ1-6, with D possibly TRBD1 on 6 matching bases. In germline, CDR1 is MNHEY, CDR2 SMNVEV (reference sequence). The CDR3 length is 17 residues. Trimming stripped 1 base from V and 1 base from J, with 11 bases between. The CDR3 coding sequence is TGTGCCAGCAGTTTATGGGGGCTTCGGTCCTATAATTCACCCCTCCACTTT. Translation: CASSLWGLRSYNSPLHF.